The present T cell receptor beta chain was sequenced within a study of T cells in narcolepsy. Study conclusions and caveats: Comparing one patient's CSF and blood CD4+ clonotypes highlighted HCRT- and TRIB2-specific autoreactive clonotypes. Blood of same and different patients, but not healthy controls, reportedly held recurring autoreactive clonotypes.

The CDR3 spans 17 residues. The trim removed 7 bases at V and 0 bases at J, leaving 12 bases unmatched. CDR1 LNHDA and CDR2 SQIVND come from the germline V gene (reference sequence). Notes on this clone: The antigen is unknown.

The assay was immunoSEQ multiplex PCR, and TCRdb's table has in-frame clones only and misses some. This sample has about 35,000 clones, with approximately 90% found just once. Material for sequencing was CD45RA- memory CD4+ T cells from PBMCs. V and J are TRBV19 and TRBJ1-1; 9 bases match TRBD1. This receptor was obtained from a human donor with narcolepsy. The CDR3 spells CASTTGQGTTMNTEAFF. DNA for the CDR3: TGTGCCAGTACTACCGGACAGGGGACGACCATGAACACTGAAGCTTTCTTT.